This entry lists 14 T cell receptor beta chains sequenced from one sample in a study of OX40 agonist ivuxolimab in advanced cancers. Only in-frame clones appear in the TCRdb table, and some are missing; sequencing was by immunoSEQ multiplex PCR. The sample carries some 24,000 clones, about 80% recorded once. The material sequenced was CD4+ or CD8+ T cells sorted from blood, taken in a trial of the OX40 agonist ivuxolimab. The receptors originated from an adult with an advanced solid tumor such as melanoma, head and neck, liver or kidney cancer.

The V gene is TRBV28, the J gene TRBJ1-5; D is ambiguous. CDR1 MDHEN and CDR2 SYDVKM come from the germline V gene. The V and J ends lost 8 bases and 1 base respectively, with 18 bases between them. CDR3 length: 16 residues. The CDR3 nucleotides are TGTGCCAGCTCAATCTACCGGCAGACAAGCAATCAGCCCCAGCATTTT. It specifies CASSIYRQTSNQPQHF.

The chain uses TRBV5-4 and TRBJ1-1; tentatively, D is TRBD1 (6 bases). Deletions cut 4 bases from V and 4 bases from J, with 14 bases between. Germline V gene lookup returns CDR1 SGHNT and CDR2 YYREEE (reference sequence). The CDR3 has 14 residues. CDR3: CASSRTGGGTEAFF. CDR3 DNA: TGTGCCAGCAGCCGTACCGGAGGGGGCACTGAAGCTTTCTTT.

This chain joins TRBV7-3 and TRBJ2-1; perhaps TRBD1 as D (6 bases). The CDR3 is 19 amino acids. The germline gives CDR1 SGHTA, CDR2 FQGTGA. Trimming stripped 2 bases from V and 3 bases from J, with 23 bases between. This CDR3 reads CASSLEYMPSGTLYNEQFF. The CDR3, as DNA: TGTGCCAGCAGCTTAGAATATATGCCCTCAGGGACACTCTACAATGAGCAGTTCTTC.

The V call is TRBV7-3, the J call TRBJ2-6; 8 bases align to TRBD1. CDR1 SGHTA and CDR2 FQGTGA come from the germline V gene. V lost 3 bases to trimming and J lost 3 bases; unmatched junction nucleotides: 7. The CDR3 spans 17 residues. The CDR3 sequence is CASSFMQGAHGANVLTF. The DNA of the CDR3 is TGTGCCAGCAGCTTTATGCAGGGGGCGCATGGGGCCAACGTCCTGACTTTC.

The DNA of the CDR3 is TGTGCCAGCAGTCCGACTAGCGGGAGCCCCTACGAGCAGTACTTC. Its translation: CASSPTSGSPYEQYF. The chain couples TRBV27 to TRBJ2-7, with 12 bases that match TRBD2. Germline loops: CDR1 MNHEY, CDR2 SMNVEV (reference sequence). V shed 5 bases and J 2 bases; nucleotides not matched to a gene: 4. The CDR3 loop spans 15 amino acids.

V usage is TRBV18 and J usage is TRBJ2-3, with D perhaps TRBD1 (5 bases). The germline gives CDR1 KGHSH, CDR2 LQKENI. The CDR3 runs to 16 residues. The V end was cut by 3 bases, the J end by 0 bases, with 13 bases between. The CDR3, as DNA: TGTGCCAGCTCACCGAACCAGGGCCTTAGCACAGATACGCAGTATTTT. This gives the protein CASSPNQGLSTDTQYF.

The rearrangement joins TRBV25-1 to TRBJ1-4; D gene unclear. Trimming left V 2 bases short and J 2 bases short, with 9 bases between. Germline V lookup: CDR1 MGHDK, CDR2 SYGVNS. The CDR3 has 15 amino acids. The CDR3 protein is CASSEEAGTNEKLFF. The CDR3 DNA reads TGTGCCAGCAGTGAAGAAGCTGGGACTAATGAAAAACTGTTTTTT.

This chain connects TRBV5-1 to TRBJ1-2, with D unresolved. CDR1 SGHRS and CDR2 YFSETQ come from the germline V gene. The CDR3 extends over 13 amino acids. Trimming left V 0 bases short and J 2 bases short, with 5 bases between. In DNA, the CDR3 is TGCGCCAGCAGCTTGGCCCCCAACTATGGCTACACCTTC. Translation gives CASSLAPNYGYTF.

The gene calls are TRBV5-5 and TRBJ2-3; D tentatively reads TRBD1 or TRBD2 (5 bases each). The CDR3 runs to 14 residues. The germline gives CDR1 SGHKS, CDR2 YYEKEE (reference sequence). Trimming took 6 bases from V and 6 from J, leaving 17 bases between them. CDR3: CASTRGPERDTQYF. CDR3 DNA sequence: TGTGCCAGCACCCGGGGACCTGAACGCGATACGCAGTATTTT.

The chain couples TRBV28 to TRBJ2-3; 8 nucleotides agree with TRBD2. Trimming took 6 bases from V and 1 from J; bases not matched to a gene: 6. CDR1 is MDHEN, CDR2 SYDVKM, per germline. The CDR3 has 15 residues. The chain's CDR3 is CASSRGGSGTDTQYF. In DNA, the CDR3 is TGTGCCAGCAGCCGGGGGGGGTCCGGCACAGATACGCAGTATTTT.

This chain connects TRBV19 to TRBJ2-1; either TRBD1 or TRBD2 may supply D (5 bases each). The V gene's germline CDR1 is LNHDA and CDR2 SQIVND (reference sequence). The CDR3 has 16 residues. V gave up 6 bases and J gave up 4 bases, with 19 bases separating them. CDR3 in DNA: TGTGCCAGTAGCCTATATTCAGGGAGTAATTACAATGAGCAGTTCTTC. Its protein product is CASSLYSGSNYNEQFF.

The rearrangement uses TRBV30 and TRBJ2-2; 8 bases align to TRBD2. The CDR3 spans 15 residues. The germline CDR1 and CDR2 sequences are GTSNPN and SVGIG (reference sequence). V was pared by 4 bases and J by 5 bases, with 9 bases of the junction left unmatched. The CDR3 nucleotides are TGTGCCTGGAAACCGGGGGGGCTCCGGACCGGGGAGCTGTTTTTT. Its protein is CAWKPGGLRTGELFF.

The chain recombines TRBV10-3 with TRBJ2-7; 7 nucleotides agree with TRBD1. CDR3 size: 13 residues. From germline, CDR1 is ENHRY and CDR2 SYGVKD. With 7 bases clipped from V and 1 base from J, the junction kept 4 bases outside the gene matches. Written as DNA, the CDR3 is TGTGCCATCACCCCAGGGGGTTCCTACGAGCAGTACTTC. Protein: CAITPGGSYEQYF.

CDR3 nucleotides: TGTGCCAGCTCAGACAGGGGGCGCACCGGGGAGCTGTTTTTT. Encoded protein: CASSDRGRTGELFF. J is TRBJ2-2 and V is TRBV18, with 10 bases fitting TRBD1. V trimming: 5 bases; J trimming: 4 bases; junction bases outside the gene matches: 1. CDR1 and CDR2 from the germline V gene are KGHSH and LQKENI. The CDR3 extends over 14 amino acids.